These 21 T cell receptor beta chains were sequenced from one sample in a study of CD8 T cells in Susac syndrome. A quantity of about 0.5 to 1 ug RNA underwent reverse transcription using random hexamers. TCRdb reprocessed the immunoSEQ multiplex PCR reads with MiXCR, giving one entry per CDR3 protein. The table lists fewer than 95,000 distinct CDR3 sequences, around 96% of them singletons. Sequences were obtained from CD8+ T cells from PBMCs. These receptors were collected from a human donor with Susac syndrome.

V and J are TRBV6-2 or TRBV6-3 and TRBJ2-3, with D uncertain. The CDR3 has 12 amino acids. CDR1 is MNHEY, CDR2 SVGEGT, per germline. V lost 5 bases, J lost 2 bases, and 5 bases lay in between. The CDR3 region is CASSDTTDTQYF. The CDR3 DNA reads as TGTGCCAGCAGTGATACCACAGATACGCAGTATTTT.

The chain has TRBV4-2 and TRBJ2-1; D remains ambiguous. The CDR3 runs to 17 residues. Looked up from germline, CDR1 is LGHNA and CDR2 is YNFKEQ. Deletions cut 0 bases from V and 0 bases from J, with 12 bases between. The CDR3 coding sequence is TGTGCCAGCAGCCAAGAAGTTAGCTGGAGCTCCTACAATGAGCAGTTCTTC. This translates into CASSQEVSWSSYNEQFF.

The rearrangement links TRBV5-8 to TRBJ1-5; D is unresolved. Deletions cut 0 bases from V and 6 bases from J, with 4 bases between. Looked up from germline, CDR1 is SGHTS and CDR2 is YDEGEE. This CDR3 is 12 amino acids long. The CDR3 nucleotides are TGTGCCAGCAGCTTGGTTACTCAGCCCCAGCATTTT. It codes for CASSLVTQPQHF.

V is TRBV7-9 and J is TRBJ2-7, with D maybe TRBD1 (6 bases). Germline V CDR1 and CDR2: SEHNR, FQNEAQ (reference sequence). V gave up 5 bases and J gave up 1 base, with 12 bases separating them. The CDR3 is 14 amino acids. CDR3 region: CASSPGDGSYEQYF. The CDR3 region has the DNA TGTGCCAGCAGCCCAGGGGACGGATCCTACGAGCAGTACTTC.

CDR3: CAWSVRDREGAFF. The CDR3 DNA reads TGTGCCTGGAGTGTGCGGGACAGGGAAGGAGCTTTCTTT. The V gene is TRBV30, the J gene TRBJ1-1, with 9 bases matching TRBD1. With V trimmed by 0 bases and J by 10 bases, 6 bases remained unmatched. This CDR3 is 13 amino acids long. Germline CDR1 and CDR2: GTSNPN and SVGIG (reference sequence).

This clonotype was observed a single time. The V gene is TRBV20-1, the J gene TRBJ1-1, with D possibly TRBD1 on 6 matching bases. This CDR3 is 14 amino acids long. Germline-derived CDR1 and CDR2 are DFQATT and SNEGSKA (reference sequence). V was clipped by 3 bases and J by 1 base, with 12 bases between them. The CDR3 protein is CSARFEGGNTEAFF. In DNA form, the CDR3 reads TGCAGTGCTAGGTTCGAGGGGGGGAACACTGAAGCTTTCTTT.

The rearrangement links TRBV5-4 to TRBJ1-3; tentatively, D is TRBD1 (5 bases). CDR1 SGHNT and CDR2 YYREEE come from the germline V gene (reference sequence). Trimming removed 0 bases from V and 0 bases from J, with 13 bases in between. The CDR3 spans 17 residues. The CDR3 loop is CASSLVPERGSGNTIYF. As DNA, the CDR3 is TGTGCCAGCAGCTTGGTTCCGGAAAGGGGCTCTGGAAACACCATATATTTT.

The chain links TRBV5-4 to TRBJ2-5, with 7 bases lining up with TRBD2. Germline V lookup: CDR1 SGHNT, CDR2 YYREEE (reference sequence). CDR3 length: 18 amino acids. The junction had 14 bases not matched to a gene; V was cut back by 3 bases and J by 0 bases. The CDR3 DNA reads as TGTGCCAGCAGCTCCCGTGGGGGGGGAGTTATATACCAAGAGACCCAGTACTTC. Amino acids: CASSSRGGGVIYQETQYF.

This chain uses TRBV11-2 with TRBJ2-1; possibly TRBD1 for D (6 bases). This CDR3 contains 15 residues. Germline CDR1 is SGHAT and CDR2 is FQNNGV. Deletions cut 5 bases from V and 2 bases from J, with 13 bases between. The CDR3: CASSQIQGTYNEQFF. Here the CDR3 DNA reads TGTGCCAGCAGCCAGATACAGGGAACCTACAATGAGCAGTTCTTC.

V and J are TRBV6-2 or TRBV6-3 and TRBJ1-1; maybe TRBD1 (6 bases). This CDR3 contains 16 residues. Germline lookup yields CDR1 MNHEY and CDR2 SVGEGT. Trimming removed 7 bases from V and 6 bases from J, with 24 bases in between. CDR3 DNA: TGTGCCAGCATCACCTTAAAACAGGGAAGTGACCCTGAAGCTTTCTTT. Protein sequence: CASITLKQGSDPEAFF.

This clonotype is a singleton in its sample. This chain joins TRBV7-3 and TRBJ2-7, with 8 bases that match TRBD1. Germline CDR1 and CDR2: SGHTA and FQGTGA. CDR3 length: 11 residues. The CDR3 loop reads CAQRTGGEQYF. CDR3 DNA: TGTGCACAGCGCACAGGGGGAGAGCAGTACTTC.

The V call is TRBV9, the J call TRBJ1-2; D remains unclear. CDR3 length: 12 amino acids. V was pared by 0 bases and J by 5 bases, with 5 bases between. Germline V gene sequence: CDR1 SGDLS, CDR2 YYNGEE. The CDR3 reads CASSVVAYGYTF. CDR3 bases: TGTGCCAGCAGCGTAGTGGCATATGGCTACACCTTC.

The chain couples TRBV15 to TRBJ2-4, with 11 bases that match TRBD2. V shed 4 bases, J shed 7 bases, and the junction held 3 bases outside the gene matches. This CDR3 region has 14 residues. Germline V gene sequence: CDR1 LNHNV, CDR2 YYDKDF (reference sequence). The CDR3 coding sequence is TGTGCCACCAGCACTGTAGCGGGGGGGAACATTCAGTACTTC. This translates into CATSTVAGGNIQYF.

The chain joins TRBV20-1 to TRBJ2-3, with D perhaps TRBD1 (5 bases). Germline V gene data show CDR1 as DFQATT and CDR2 as SNEGSKA (reference sequence). This CDR3 has 15 residues. V shed 1 base and J shed 2 bases, with 13 bases lying between them. This CDR3 is CSARVLDRPTDTQYF. In DNA form, the CDR3 reads TGCAGTGCTAGAGTCCTTGACAGACCCACAGATACGCAGTATTTT.

The gene calls are TRBV7-9 and TRBJ2-5; 7 bases fit TRBD1. The CDR3 loop spans 14 amino acids. V shed 2 bases, J shed 5 bases, and the junction held 5 bases outside the gene matches. Germline loops: CDR1 SEHNR, CDR2 FQNEAQ (reference sequence). The CDR3 protein is CASSLTGVLETQYF. CDR3 sequence (DNA): TGTGCCAGCAGCTTAACAGGGGTTCTGGAGACCCAGTACTTC.

This rearrangement joins TRBV29-1 to TRBJ1-2; D gene uncertain. V was cut by 1 base and J by 1 base, with 7 bases left in between. In germline, CDR1 is SQVTM, CDR2 ANQGSEA. This CDR3 comprises 13 residues. Here the CDR3 reads CSVEARYNYGYTF. DNA for the CDR3: TGCAGCGTTGAAGCCCGATATAACTATGGCTACACCTTC.

The CDR3 nucleotides are TGTGCCAGCAGTTTTTATACGGATAGCAATCAGCCCCAGCATTTT. It is translated as CASSFYTDSNQPQHF. J is TRBJ1-5 and V is TRBV12-3 or TRBV12-4, with D unresolved. There are 15 residues in the CDR3. The germline V and J ends were trimmed by 3 bases and 0 bases, with 9 bases remaining between them.

The chain joins TRBV4-3 to TRBJ2-3; 7 nucleotides agree with TRBD2. Germline V gene data show CDR1 as LGHNA and CDR2 as YSLEER. This CDR3 has 17 residues. Trimming removed 1 base from V and 2 bases from J; junction bases left unmatched: 9. CDR3 loop: CASSQGPSGGNTDTQYF. DNA of the CDR3: TGCGCCAGCAGCCAAGGGCCTTCGGGGGGAAACACAGATACGCAGTATTTT.

The V gene is TRBV27, the J gene TRBJ1-2; D may be TRBD1 (5 bases). Trimming left V 6 bases short and J 0 bases short, with 14 bases between. Per the germline V gene, CDR1 is MNHEY and CDR2 is SMNVEV (reference sequence). The CDR3 extends over 15 amino acids. CDR3 sequence (DNA): TGTGCCAGCAGACGAACCGGGACGACTAACTATGGCTACACCTTC. This encodes CASRRTGTTNYGYTF.

The genes are TRBV13 and TRBJ2-7, with a tentative D call TRBD2 (6 bases). The germline V gene encodes CDR1 PRHDT and CDR2 FYEKMQ (reference sequence). Trimming cost V 5 bases and J 6 bases, with 20 bases left between them. The CDR3 is 15 residues long. This CDR3 reads CASSLGTSAGLEQYF. The CDR3 DNA follows: TGTGCCAGCAGCCTGGGGACTTCGGCGGGGCTCGAGCAGTACTTC.

This clonotype came up once. The chain is built from TRBV20-1 and TRBJ2-4, with D perhaps matching TRBD1 (9 bases). CDR3 length: 14 amino acids. Germline V gene data show CDR1 as DFQATT and CDR2 as SNEGSKA (reference sequence). The V and J ends lost 6 bases and 8 bases respectively, with 20 bases between them. The CDR3 sequence is CSALRGGQGDIQYF. CDR3 nucleotide sequence: TGCAGTGCCCTCCGGGGGGGACAGGGCGACATTCAGTACTTC.